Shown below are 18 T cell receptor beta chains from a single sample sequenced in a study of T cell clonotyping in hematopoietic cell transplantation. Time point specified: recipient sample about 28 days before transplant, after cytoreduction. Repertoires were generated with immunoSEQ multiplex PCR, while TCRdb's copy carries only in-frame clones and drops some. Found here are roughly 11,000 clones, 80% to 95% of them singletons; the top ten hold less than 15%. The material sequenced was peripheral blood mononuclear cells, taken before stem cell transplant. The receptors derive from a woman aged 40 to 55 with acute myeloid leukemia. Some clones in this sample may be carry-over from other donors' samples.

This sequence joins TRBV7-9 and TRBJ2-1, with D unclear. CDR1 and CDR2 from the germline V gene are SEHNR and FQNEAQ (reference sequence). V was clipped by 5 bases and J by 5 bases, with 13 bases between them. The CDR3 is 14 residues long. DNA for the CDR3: TGTGCCAGCAGCCCTACCCCTAGTGACAATGAGCAGTTCTTC. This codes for CASSPTPSDNEQFF.

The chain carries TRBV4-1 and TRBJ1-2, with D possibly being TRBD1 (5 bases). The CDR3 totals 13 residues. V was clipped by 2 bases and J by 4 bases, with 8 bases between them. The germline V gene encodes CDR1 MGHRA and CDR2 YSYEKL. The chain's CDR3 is CASSQTGAYGYTF. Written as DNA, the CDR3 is TGCGCCAGCAGCCAAACCGGGGCCTATGGCTACACCTTC.

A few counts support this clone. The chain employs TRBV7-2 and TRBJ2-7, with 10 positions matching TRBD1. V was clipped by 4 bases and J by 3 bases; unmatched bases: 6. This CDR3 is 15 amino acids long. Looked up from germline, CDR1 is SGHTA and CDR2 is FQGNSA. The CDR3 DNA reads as TGTGCCAGCAGCTCACCCGACAGGGGGCTCTACGAGCAGTACTTC. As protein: CASSSPDRGLYEQYF.

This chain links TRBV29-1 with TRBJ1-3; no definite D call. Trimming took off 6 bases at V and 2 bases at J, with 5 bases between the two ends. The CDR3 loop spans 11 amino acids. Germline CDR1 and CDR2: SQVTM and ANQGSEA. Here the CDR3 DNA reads TGCAGCGTCTCAACTGGAAACACCATATATTTT. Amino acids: CSVSTGNTIYF.

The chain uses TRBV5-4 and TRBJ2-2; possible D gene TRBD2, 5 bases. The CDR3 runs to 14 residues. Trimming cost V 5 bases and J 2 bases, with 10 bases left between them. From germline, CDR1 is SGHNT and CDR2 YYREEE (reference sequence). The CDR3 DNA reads TGTGCCAGCAGTATCCGGGGAAACACCGGGGAGCTGTTTTTT. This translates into CASSIRGNTGELFF.

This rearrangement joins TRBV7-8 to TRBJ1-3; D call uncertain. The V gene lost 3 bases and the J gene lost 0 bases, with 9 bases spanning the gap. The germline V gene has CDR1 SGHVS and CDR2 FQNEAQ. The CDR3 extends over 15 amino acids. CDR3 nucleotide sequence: TGTGCCAGCAGCTTGATAGGCCTCTCTGGAAACACCATATATTTT. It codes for CASSLIGLSGNTIYF.

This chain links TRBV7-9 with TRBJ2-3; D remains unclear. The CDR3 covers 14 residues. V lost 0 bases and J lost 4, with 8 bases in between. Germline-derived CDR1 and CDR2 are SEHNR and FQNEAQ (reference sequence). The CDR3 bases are TGTGCCAGCAGCTTAGCTCACGTTTCAGATACGCAGTATTTT. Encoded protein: CASSLAHVSDTQYF. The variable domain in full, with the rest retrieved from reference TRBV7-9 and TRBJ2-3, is DTGVSQNPRHKITKRGQNVTFRCDPISEHNRLYWYRQTLGQGPEFLTYFQNEAQLEKSRLLSDRFSAERPKGSFSTLEIQRTEQGDSAMYLCASSLAHVSDTQYFGPGTRLTVL.

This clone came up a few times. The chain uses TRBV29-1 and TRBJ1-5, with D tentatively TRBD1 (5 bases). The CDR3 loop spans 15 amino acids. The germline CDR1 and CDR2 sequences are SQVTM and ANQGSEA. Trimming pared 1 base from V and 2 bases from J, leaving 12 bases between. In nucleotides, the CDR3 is TGCAGCGTTGAAGTTTCAGGGAGCGGCAATCAGCCCCAGCATTTT. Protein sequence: CSVEVSGSGNQPQHF.

The CDR3 DNA sequence: TGCGCCAGCAGCCCCAATGGTTCCGGGAATGAAAAACTGTTTTTT. It is translated as CASSPNGSGNEKLFF. The rearrangement links TRBV5-1 to TRBJ1-4; D not certain. The V end lost 4 bases, the J end lost 5 bases, and 15 bases lay between the germline ends. From germline, CDR1 is SGHRS and CDR2 YFSETQ. The CDR3 consists of 15 residues. Supplemented by reference TRBV5-1 and TRBJ1-4, the full variable domain reads KAGVTQTPRYLIKTRGQQVTLSCSPISGHRSVSWYQQTPGQGLQFLFEYFSETQRNKGNFPGRFSGRQFSNSRSEMNVSTLELGDSALYLCASSPNGSGNEKLFFGSGTQLSVL.

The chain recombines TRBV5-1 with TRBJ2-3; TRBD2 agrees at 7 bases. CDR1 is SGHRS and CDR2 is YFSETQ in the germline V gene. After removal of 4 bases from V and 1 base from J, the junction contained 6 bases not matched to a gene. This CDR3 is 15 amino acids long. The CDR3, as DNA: TGCGCCAGCAGCACCGGACTAGGCGGCACAGATACGCAGTATTTT. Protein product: CASSTGLGGTDTQYF.

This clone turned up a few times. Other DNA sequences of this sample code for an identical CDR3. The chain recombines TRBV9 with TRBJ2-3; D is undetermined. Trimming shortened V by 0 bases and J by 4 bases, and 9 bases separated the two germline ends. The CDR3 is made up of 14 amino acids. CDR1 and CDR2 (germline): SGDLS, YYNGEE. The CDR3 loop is CASSVGVSADTQYF. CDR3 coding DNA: TGTGCCAGCAGCGTAGGCGTGAGCGCAGATACGCAGTATTTT.

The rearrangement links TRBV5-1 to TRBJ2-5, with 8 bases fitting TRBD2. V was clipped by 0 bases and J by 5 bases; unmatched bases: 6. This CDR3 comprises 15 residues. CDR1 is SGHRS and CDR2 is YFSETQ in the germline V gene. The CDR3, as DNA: TGCGCCAGCAGCTTGGGGGAGCGGGAGAGTGAGACCCAGTACTTC. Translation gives CASSLGERESETQYF.

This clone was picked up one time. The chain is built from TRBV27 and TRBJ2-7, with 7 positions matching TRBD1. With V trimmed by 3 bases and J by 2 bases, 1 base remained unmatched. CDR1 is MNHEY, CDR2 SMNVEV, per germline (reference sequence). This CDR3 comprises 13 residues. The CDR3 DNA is TGTGCCAGCAGTTTCACAGGGGCCTACGAGCAGTACTTC. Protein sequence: CASSFTGAYEQYF.

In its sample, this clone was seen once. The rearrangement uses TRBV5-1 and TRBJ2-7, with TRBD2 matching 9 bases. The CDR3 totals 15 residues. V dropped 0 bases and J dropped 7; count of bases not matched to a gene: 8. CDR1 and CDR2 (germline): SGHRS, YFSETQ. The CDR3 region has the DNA TGCGCCAGCAGCTTGGTTGTAGCGGGAGCGGATGAGCAGTACTTC. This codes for CASSLVVAGADEQYF.

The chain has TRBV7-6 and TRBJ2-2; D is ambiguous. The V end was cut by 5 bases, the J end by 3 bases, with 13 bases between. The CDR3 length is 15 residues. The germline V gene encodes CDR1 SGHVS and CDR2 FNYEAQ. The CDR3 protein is CASSPHNRDTGELFF. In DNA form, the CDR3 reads TGTGCCAGCAGCCCCCATAACCGAGACACCGGGGAGCTGTTTTTT. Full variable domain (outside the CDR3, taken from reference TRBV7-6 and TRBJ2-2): GAGVSQSPRYKVTKRGQDVALRCDPISGHVSLYWYRQALGQGPEFLTYFNYEAQQDKSGLPNDRFSAERPEGSISTLTIQRTEQRDSAMYRCASSPHNRDTGELFFGEGSRLTVL.

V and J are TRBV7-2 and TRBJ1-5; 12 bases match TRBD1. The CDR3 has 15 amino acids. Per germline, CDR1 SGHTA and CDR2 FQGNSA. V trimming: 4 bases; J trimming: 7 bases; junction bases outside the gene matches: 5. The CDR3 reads CASSSGQGAGQPQHF. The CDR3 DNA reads TGTGCCAGCAGCTCGGGACAGGGGGCCGGCCAGCCCCAGCATTTT.

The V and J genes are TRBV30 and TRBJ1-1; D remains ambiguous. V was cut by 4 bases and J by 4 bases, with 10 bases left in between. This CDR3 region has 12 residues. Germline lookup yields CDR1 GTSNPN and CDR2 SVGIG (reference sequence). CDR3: CAWIGRPTEAFF. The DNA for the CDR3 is TGTGCCTGGATTGGAAGGCCCACTGAAGCTTTCTTT.

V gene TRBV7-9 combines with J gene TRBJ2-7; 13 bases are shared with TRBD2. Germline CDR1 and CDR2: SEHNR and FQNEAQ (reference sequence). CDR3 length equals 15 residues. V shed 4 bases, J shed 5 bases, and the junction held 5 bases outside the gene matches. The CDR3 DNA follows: TGTGCCAGCAGCTCCGGACTAGCGGGAGCGAACGAGCAGTACTTC. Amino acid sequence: CASSSGLAGANEQYF.